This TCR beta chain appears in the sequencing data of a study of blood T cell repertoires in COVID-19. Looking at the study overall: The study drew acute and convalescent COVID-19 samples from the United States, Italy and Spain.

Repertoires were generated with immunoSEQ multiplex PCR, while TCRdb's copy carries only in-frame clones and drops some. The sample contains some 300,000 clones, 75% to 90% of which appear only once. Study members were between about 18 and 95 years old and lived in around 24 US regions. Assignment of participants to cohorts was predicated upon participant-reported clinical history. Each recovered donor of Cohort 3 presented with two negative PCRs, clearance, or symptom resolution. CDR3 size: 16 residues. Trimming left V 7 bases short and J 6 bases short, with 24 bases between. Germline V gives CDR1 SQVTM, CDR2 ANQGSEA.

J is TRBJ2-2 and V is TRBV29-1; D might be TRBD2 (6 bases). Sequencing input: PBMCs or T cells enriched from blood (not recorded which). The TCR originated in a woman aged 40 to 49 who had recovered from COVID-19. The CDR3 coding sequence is TGCAGCGCCCGGAGGGGCGGAGGGCGCCGGGCCGGGGAGCTGTTTTTT. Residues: CSARRGGGRRAGELFF.